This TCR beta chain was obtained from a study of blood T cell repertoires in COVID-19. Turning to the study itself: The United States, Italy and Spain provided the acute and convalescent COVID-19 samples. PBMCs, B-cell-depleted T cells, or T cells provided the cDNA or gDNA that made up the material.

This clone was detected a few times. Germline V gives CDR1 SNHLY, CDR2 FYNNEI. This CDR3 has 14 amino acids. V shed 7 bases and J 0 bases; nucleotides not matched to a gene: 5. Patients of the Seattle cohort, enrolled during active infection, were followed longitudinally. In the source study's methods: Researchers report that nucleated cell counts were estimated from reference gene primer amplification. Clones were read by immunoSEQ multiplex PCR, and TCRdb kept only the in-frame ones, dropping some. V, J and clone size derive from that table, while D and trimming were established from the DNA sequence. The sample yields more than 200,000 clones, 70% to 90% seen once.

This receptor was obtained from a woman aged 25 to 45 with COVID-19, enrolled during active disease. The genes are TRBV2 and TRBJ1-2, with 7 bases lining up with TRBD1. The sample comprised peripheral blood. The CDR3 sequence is CASTDRVANYGYTF. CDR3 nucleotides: TGTGCCAGCACTGACAGGGTCGCTAACTATGGCTACACCTTC.